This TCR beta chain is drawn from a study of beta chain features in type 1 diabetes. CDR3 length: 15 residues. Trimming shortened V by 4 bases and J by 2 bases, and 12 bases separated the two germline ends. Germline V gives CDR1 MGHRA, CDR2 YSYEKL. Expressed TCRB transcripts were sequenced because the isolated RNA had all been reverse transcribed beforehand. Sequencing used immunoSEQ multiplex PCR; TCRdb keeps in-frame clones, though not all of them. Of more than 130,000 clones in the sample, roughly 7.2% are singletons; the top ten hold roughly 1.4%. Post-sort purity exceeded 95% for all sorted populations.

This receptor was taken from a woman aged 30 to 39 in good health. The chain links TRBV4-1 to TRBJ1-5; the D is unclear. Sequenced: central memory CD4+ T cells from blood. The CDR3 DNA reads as TGCGCCAGCAGCCTCGGAGGCATGGGCAATCAGCCCCAGCATTTT. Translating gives CASSLGGMGNQPQHF.